What follows are 12 T cell receptor beta chains derived from one specimen sequenced in a study of siplizumab effects on memory and regulatory T cells. Here immunoSEQ multiplex PCR was the method, and the copy in TCRdb shows in-frame clones only, minus some. This sample has 85,000 or so clones, with 95% found just once. Sequenced material: CD8+ T cells sorted from blood. These receptors all stem from a human donor in good health.

The chain links TRBV7-4 to TRBJ1-5; D uncertain. This CDR3 spans 10 amino acids. Trimming shortened V by 3 bases and J by 10 bases, and 4 bases separated the two germline ends. Germline lookup yields CDR1 SGHVT and CDR2 SQSDAQ. For the CDR3, the DNA is TGTGCCAGCAGCTTCGTACCCCAGCATTTT. Translated, it gives CASSFVPQHF.

The chain carries TRBV21-1 and TRBJ2-1; the table's D call, TRBD2, has no DNA check behind it. TRBV21-1 is described as a pseudogene. The CDR3 runs 16 residues. CDR3 DNA sequence: TGTGCCAGCAGCAAAAGGGCGGGGGTTTCAGACAATGAGCAGTTCTTC. It encodes CASSKRAGVSDNEQFF.

The chain has TRBV11-3 and TRBJ2-7; D is unresolved. The CDR3 runs 14 residues. Trimming cost V 1 base and J 2 bases, with 9 bases left between them. Germline values: CDR1 SGHNT, CDR2 YENEEA. CDR3 bases: TGTGCCAGCAGCTTAGGTGGCAGCACCTACGAGCAGTACTTC. This encodes CASSLGGSTYEQYF.

The rearrangement joins TRBV19 to TRBJ2-7; maybe TRBD1 (6 bases). The CDR3 is made up of 12 amino acids. CDR1 is LNHDA, CDR2 SQIVND, per germline (reference sequence). Trimming pared 6 bases from V and 5 bases from J, leaving 11 bases between. The CDR3 loop is CASSQGYDEQYF. In nucleotides, the CDR3 is TGTGCCAGTAGCCAGGGGTACGACGAGCAGTACTTC.

The V and J genes are TRBV29-1 and TRBJ2-2; the D gene is possibly TRBD2 (6 bases). V shed 6 bases and J shed 6 bases, with 20 bases lying between them. Germline values: CDR1 SQVTM, CDR2 ANQGSEA. The CDR3 totals 15 residues. CDR3 protein: CSVQPVGRVAGELFF. CDR3 bases: TGCAGCGTGCAACCGGTCGGGAGAGTCGCCGGGGAGCTGTTTTTT.

The chain is built from TRBV19 and TRBJ2-7; no firm D call. Trimming removed 4 bases from V and 3 bases from J, with 7 bases in between. Germline CDR1 is LNHDA and CDR2 is SQIVND (reference sequence). The CDR3 is 12 residues long. CDR3 protein: CASSRNRYEQYF. The CDR3, as DNA: TGTGCCAGTAGTAGGAATCGCTACGAGCAGTACTTC. Looking up the rest from reference TRBV19 and TRBJ2-7 gives the full variable domain: DGGITQSPKYLFRKEGQNVTLSCEQNLNHDAMYWYRQDPGQGLRLIYYSQIVNDFQKGDIAEGYSVSREKKESFPLTVTSAQKNPTAFYLCASSRNRYEQYFGPGTRLTVT.

This chain connects TRBV11-2 to TRBJ2-5; D remains unclear. Germline-derived CDR1 and CDR2 are SGHAT and FQNNGV. The CDR3 spans 14 residues. Trimming shortened V by 1 base and J by 2 bases, and 8 bases separated the two germline ends. In nucleotides, the CDR3 is TGTGCCAGCAGCTTAGTTTTTAGTCAAGAGACCCAGTACTTC. Amino acid sequence: CASSLVFSQETQYF.

The chain couples TRBV19 to TRBJ2-7; tentatively, D is TRBD1 or TRBD2 (6 bases each). Between the trimmed V and J ends, which lost 3 bases and 1 base, there was a span of 16 bases. The CDR3 is 16 amino acids. The germline CDR1 and CDR2 sequences are LNHDA and SQIVND (reference sequence). The CDR3 loop reads CASSMWGALTSYEQYF. The CDR3 DNA reads TGTGCCAGTAGTATGTGGGGGGCCCTAACATCCTACGAGCAGTACTTC.

The rearrangement uses TRBV5-1 and TRBJ2-2, with D perhaps TRBD1 (5 bases). This CDR3 contains 15 residues. V gave up 2 bases and J gave up 7 bases, with 15 bases separating them. Germline values: CDR1 SGHRS, CDR2 YFSETQ. CDR3 amino acids: CASSFRPDQGGELFF. In DNA, the CDR3 is TGCGCCAGCAGCTTCCGTCCAGATCAGGGCGGGGAGCTGTTTTTT.

The chain links TRBV4-1 to TRBJ2-5, with D tentatively TRBD2 (6 bases). Germline-derived CDR1 and CDR2 are MGHRA and YSYEKL. The CDR3 runs to 13 residues. V dropped 4 bases and J dropped 4 bases, with 10 bases sitting between them. CDR3 sequence reads: CASSLPGLETQYF. The CDR3 nucleotides read TGCGCCAGCAGCCTACCGGGACTAGAGACCCAGTACTTC.

The rearrangement joins TRBV4-1 to TRBJ2-1, with TRBD2 matching over 9 bases. From germline, CDR1 is MGHRA and CDR2 YSYEKL. V lost 0 bases, J lost 4 bases, and 4 bases stayed unmatched. This CDR3 is 16 amino acids long. The CDR3 reads CASSQEAGGFYNEQFF. The CDR3 DNA reads as TGCGCCAGCAGCCAAGAAGCGGGAGGTTTTTACAATGAGCAGTTCTTC.

This chain uses TRBV5-6 with TRBJ2-7; TRBD1 matches 7 bases. Germline CDR1 and CDR2: SGHDT and YYEEEE. This CDR3 region has 17 residues. Trimming took 4 bases from V and 2 from J; bases not matched to a gene: 15. CDR3 protein: CASSRGTVYQLTYEQYF. Here the CDR3 DNA reads TGTGCCAGCAGCAGGGGGACAGTATACCAGTTAACCTACGAGCAGTACTTC.